This record looks at one TCR beta chain sequence and its context. This clonotype has a count of ten or more. Its antigen specificity is not known. No qualities accompany the bases; no much larger clone lies one base away. These data are taken from a study of response to subunit inactivated influenza vaccine (dated by TCRdb to the late 2010s). Context from the whole study: To follow how T cells responded to a trivalent subunit inactivated influenza vaccine, the researchers relied on deep quantitative profiling of the T cell receptor repertoire.

What the work shows at the level of the full study, not this receptor alone: According to the authors, only a limited number of new T cells may be recruited by each seasonal influenza vaccination.

The method was RT-PCR. Sequencer: Illumina HiSeq 2500. The public reads were quality trimmed at Q25 with fastp and then assembled into clones with MiXCR by TCRdb, keeping productive beta chains. All rows with the same CDR3 protein become a single entry with the most common DNA and genes. In all, the sample holds 200,000 to 300,000 distinct CDR3 sequences, and roughly an eighth of those were seen once. In total, the top ten clones hold 7.8% of the sample. The CDR3 covers 13 residues, taking in both the cysteine and the phenylalanine. Of the read, only the CDR3 DNA is kept; its 39 bases are in frame from base 1. The germline V gene specifies SNHLY as CDR1 and FYNNEI as CDR2. V gives up 5 bases and J gives up 3 bases, and the segment between their germline ends measures 10 bases.

The rearrangement joined TRBV2 to TRBJ2-5; no D gene can be assigned with confidence. The starting material was non-naive T cells sorted from PBMCs, obtained less than 15 days before vaccination. This sample's cell subset or site label indicates: memory T cell fraction. This receptor was taken from a man over 45 who received an inactivated influenza vaccine. Donor details come from another sample of the same person, matched by shared clones. The sequenced DNA is TGTGCCAGCAGTCCCTTCGGAGAAGAGACCCAGTACTTC. Its protein reads: CASSPFGEETQYF.